The sequence of this TCR beta chain was determined in a study of blood T cell repertoires in COVID-19. Clinical histories supplied by participants themselves formed the basis of cohort assignment. The CDR3 has 13 amino acids. Trimming removed 7 bases at V and 4 bases at J, with 13 bases between. Germline CDR1 is MNHEY and CDR2 is SVGAGI. Here immunoSEQ multiplex PCR was the method, and the copy in TCRdb shows in-frame clones only, minus some. The sample yields 100,000 to 150,000 clones, 86% seen once. This chain uses TRBV6-5 with TRBJ1-2; D might be TRBD1 (6 bases). Sequencing input: PBMCs or T cells enriched from blood (not recorded which). This sequence was found in a woman aged 45 to 65 who had recovered from COVID-19. The CDR3 DNA reads TGTGCCAGCACTATACAGGGTACCTATGGCTACACCTTC. It yields the protein CASTIQGTYGYTF.